The 22 T cell receptor beta chains listed next were all sequenced from one sample in a study of neurological immune-mediated disorders. TCRdb re-called the 5' RACE reads through MiXCR, storing one row per CDR3 protein. The top ten hold about 6% of the sample, which has 45,000 to 55,000 distinct CDR3 sequences, 3% to 3.5% seen once. The sample was PBMCs. These receptors all come from a man aged 35 to 55 with multiple sclerosis.

This clonotype was recorded at least ten times. The CDR3 DNA sequence: TGCAGTGCTAGAGATCGGGACAGCGTCTACAATGAGCAGTTCTTC. Residues: CSARDRDSVYNEQFF. The chain has TRBV20-1 and TRBJ2-1; 7 bases map to TRBD1. Germline assignment: CDR1 DFQATT and CDR2 SNEGSKA (reference sequence). The CDR3 extends over 15 amino acids. Trimming at V came to 0 bases and at J to 3 bases, leaving 5 bases not matched to a gene.

This clonotype showed up many times. This sequence joins TRBV6-6 and TRBJ2-3, with 9 bases matching TRBD1. The germline gives CDR1 MNHNY, CDR2 SVGAGI (reference sequence). V dropped 5 bases and J dropped 2; count of bases not matched to a gene: 5. This CDR3 contains 15 residues. The chain's CDR3 is CASSLRDRVTDTQYF. In nucleotides, the CDR3 is TGTGCCAGCAGTCTCCGGGACAGGGTCACAGATACGCAGTATTTT.

This clonotype was observed at least ten times. V and J are TRBV20-1 and TRBJ2-6, with TRBD1 as a possible D gene (5 bases). The CDR3 covers 14 residues. Germline lookup yields CDR1 DFQATT and CDR2 SNEGSKA (reference sequence). The V and J ends lost 6 bases and 1 base respectively, with 10 bases between them. In DNA, the CDR3 is TGCAGTGCCGACACAGGATCTGGGGCCAACGTCCTGACTTTC. Protein sequence: CSADTGSGANVLTF.

By share, this clonotype ranks as medium-sized. V gene TRBV5-1 combines with J gene TRBJ1-1, with a weak D call TRBD1 (6 bases). The CDR3 runs to 15 residues. Germline CDR1 is SGHRS and CDR2 is YFSETQ. The V end was cut by 4 bases, the J end by 4 bases, with 17 bases between. CDR3 sequence reads: CASSPLEGDGTEAFF. The CDR3 region has the DNA TGCGCCAGCAGCCCGCTGGAGGGGGACGGCACTGAAGCTTTCTTT.

This clonotype was detected ten times or more. This chain links TRBV4-1 with TRBJ2-2; D perhaps matches TRBD2 (6 bases). Looked up from germline, CDR1 is MGHRA and CDR2 is YSYEKL. The CDR3 runs 16 residues. V was cut by 1 base and J by 6 bases, with 15 bases left in between. The CDR3 spells CASSQVITGGPGELFF. The CDR3 DNA sequence: TGCGCCAGCAGCCAAGTTATAACAGGAGGGCCCGGGGAGCTGTTTTTT.

At least ten counts were recorded for this clonotype. The V gene is TRBV5-5, the J gene TRBJ2-7; 7 bases are a match to TRBD1. V was clipped by 1 base and J by 2 bases; unmatched bases: 3. CDR3 length: 14 residues. In germline, CDR1 is SGHKS, CDR2 YYEKEE (reference sequence). Here the CDR3 reads CASSLTGATYEQYF. Written as DNA, the CDR3 is TGTGCCAGCAGCTTGACAGGGGCTACCTACGAGCAGTACTTC.

This clonotype was detected ten times or more. The chain uses TRBV20-1 and TRBJ1-1, with TRBD1 as a possible D gene (5 bases). V was clipped by 1 base and J by 0 bases, with 12 bases between them. From germline, CDR1 is DFQATT and CDR2 SNEGSKA (reference sequence). The CDR3 length is 15 residues. CDR3: CSARAAGTMNTEAFF. The CDR3 bases are TGCAGTGCTAGAGCCGCAGGGACGATGAACACTGAAGCTTTCTTT.

The chain joins TRBV3-1 to TRBJ1-4; TRBD1 matches at 8 bases. The length of the CDR3 is 15 residues. Germline V gene data show CDR1 as LGHDT and CDR2 as YNNKEL (reference sequence). V lost 0 bases, J lost 12 bases, and 9 bases stayed unmatched. The CDR3 loop is CASSQDVRGTGQLFF. The CDR3 DNA is TGTGCCAGCAGCCAAGATGTTCGGGGGACAGGCCAACTGTTTTTT.

This clonotype was picked up many times. The CDR3 nucleotides read TGTGCCAGCAGCTTCACCGGGACAGGGGGCTACACAGATACGCAGTATTTT. Its translation: CASSFTGTGGYTDTQYF. The V call is TRBV7-8, the J call TRBJ2-3, with 12 nucleotides matching TRBD1. Germline assignment: CDR1 SGHVS and CDR2 FQNEAQ. The length of the CDR3 is 17 residues. V gave up 3 bases and J gave up 2 bases; unmatched junction bases: 6.

This clonotype was picked up many times. The chain couples TRBV12-3 or TRBV12-4 to TRBJ2-1; 7 bases are a match to TRBD2. J lost 12 bases, V lost 3 bases, and 2 bases had no gene match. CDR3 length equals 11 residues. The CDR3 sequence is CASSFGGGQFF. In DNA form, the CDR3 reads TGTGCCAGCAGTTTTGGGGGGGGGCAGTTCTTC.

This clonotype was counted many times. The chain carries TRBV7-3 and TRBJ2-1; possibly TRBD2 for D (7 bases). V was pared by 2 bases and J by 0 bases, with 14 bases between. CDR1 is SGHTA, CDR2 FQGTGA, per germline. This CDR3 contains 17 residues. This chain's CDR3 is CASSLVRGGRSYNEQFF. The DNA for the CDR3 is TGTGCCAGCAGCTTAGTAAGGGGGGGCCGCTCCTACAATGAGCAGTTCTTC.

The sample holds many counts of this clonotype. J is TRBJ2-3 and V is TRBV29-1; TRBD2 agrees at 11 bases. The CDR3 has 14 residues. Trimming cost V 4 bases and J 2 bases; bases outside gene matches: 2. The germline CDR1 and CDR2 sequences are SQVTM and ANQGSEA. The CDR3 loop reads CSVGSGGVTDTQYF. CDR3 bases: TGCAGCGTTGGTAGCGGGGGGGTCACAGATACGCAGTATTTT.

This clonotype was counted only a few times. This rearrangement joins TRBV19 to TRBJ2-7, with TRBD2 as a possible D gene (5 bases). CDR1 and CDR2 (germline): LNHDA, SQIVND (reference sequence). The CDR3 totals 14 residues. V was pared by 5 bases and J by 2 bases, with 13 bases between. CDR3 region: CASSFRGSTYEQYF. For the CDR3, the DNA is TGTGCCAGTAGTTTCCGGGGTAGTACCTACGAGCAGTACTTC.

This clonotype was seen at least ten times. The chain joins TRBV5-1 to TRBJ2-5; 9 nucleotides align to TRBD2. Per germline, CDR1 SGHRS and CDR2 YFSETQ. V shed 0 bases and J 5 bases; nucleotides not matched to a gene: 11. This CDR3 contains 17 residues. The CDR3 nucleotides are TGCGCCAGCAGCTTGGGCTCGCGGGGGGGCCTGTTGGAGACCCAGTACTTC. Protein product: CASSLGSRGGLLETQYF.

Many counts were recorded for this clonotype. The chain is built from TRBV7-9 and TRBJ2-5; no reliable D call. Trimming left V 1 base short and J 5 bases short, with 11 bases between. The CDR3 extends over 14 amino acids. Germline V gives CDR1 SEHNR, CDR2 FQNEAQ (reference sequence). The CDR3: CASSLGGGPETQYF. Written as DNA, the CDR3 is TGTGCCAGCAGCTTAGGCGGCGGCCCGGAGACCCAGTACTTC.

Many counts were recorded for this clonotype. The chain is built from TRBV24-1 and TRBJ2-2, with D perhaps given as TRBD1 or TRBD2 (6 bases each). The CDR3 consists of 16 residues. Trimming shortened V by 0 bases and J by 7 bases, and 14 bases separated the two germline ends. Germline V gene sequence: CDR1 KGHDR, CDR2 SFDVKD. CDR3 loop: CATSDLGGPIGGELFF. The CDR3 DNA reads as TGTGCCACCAGTGATTTGGGGGGGCCTATCGGCGGGGAGCTGTTTTTT.

Many counts were recorded for this clonotype. The V and J genes are TRBV5-1 and TRBJ1-4, with a tentative D call TRBD1 (5 bases). The CDR3 has 13 residues. Germline V CDR1 and CDR2: SGHRS, YFSETQ. Trimming shortened V by 3 bases and J by 8 bases, and 11 bases separated the two germline ends. Here the CDR3 reads CASSSDNREKLFF. The CDR3 nucleotides read TGCGCCAGCAGCTCGGACAACAGAGAAAAACTGTTTTTT.

This clonotype was seen many times. The rearrangement joins TRBV10-3 to TRBJ2-1; 7 bases match TRBD2. V was clipped by 2 bases and J by 2 bases; unmatched bases: 6. The CDR3 is made up of 16 amino acids. Looked up from germline, CDR1 is ENHRY and CDR2 is SYGVKD. CDR3 residues: CAISEVVGGTYNEQFF. CDR3 sequence (DNA): TGTGCCATCAGTGAGGTTGTCGGGGGGACCTACAATGAGCAGTTCTTC.

This clonotype was seen ten or more times. The genes are TRBV7-9 and TRBJ2-5, with D unclear. Germline CDR1 SEHNR, CDR2 FQNEAQ (reference sequence). The V and J ends lost 9 bases and 3 bases respectively, with 11 bases between them. This CDR3 is 12 amino acids long. In DNA, the CDR3 is TGTGCCAGTGGACGTGGGGAAGAGACCCAGTACTTC. It yields the protein CASGRGEETQYF.

This clonotype was observed many times. This sequence joins TRBV20-1 and TRBJ2-1, with 8 positions matching TRBD1. The CDR3 extends over 17 amino acids. The V gene end was trimmed by 1 base and the J gene end by 0 bases; junction bases not matched to a gene: 8. Germline assignment: CDR1 DFQATT and CDR2 SNEGSKA (reference sequence). The CDR3 region is CSARGPTTGGSYNEQFF. The DNA for the CDR3 is TGCAGTGCTAGAGGACCGACCACAGGGGGCTCCTACAATGAGCAGTTCTTC.

This clonotype occurred many times. This chain uses TRBV20-1 with TRBJ1-5; maybe TRBD1 (6 bases). Germline CDR1 and CDR2: DFQATT and SNEGSKA (reference sequence). This CDR3 comprises 14 residues. Trimming left V 3 bases short and J 2 bases short, with 11 bases between. The CDR3 loop reads CSASRGEGNQPQHF. The DNA for the CDR3 is TGCAGTGCTAGTAGGGGGGAGGGCAATCAGCCCCAGCATTTT.

This clonotype has ten or more counts. This chain uses TRBV7-2 with TRBJ2-1; unclear D gene. The germline V gene encodes CDR1 SGHTA and CDR2 FQGNSA. The CDR3 has 16 amino acids. Trimming took off 1 base at V and 0 bases at J, with 10 bases between the two ends. CDR3 loop: CASSLVAAFSYNEQFF. The CDR3 DNA reads as TGTGCCAGCAGCTTAGTAGCAGCCTTCTCCTACAATGAGCAGTTCTTC.